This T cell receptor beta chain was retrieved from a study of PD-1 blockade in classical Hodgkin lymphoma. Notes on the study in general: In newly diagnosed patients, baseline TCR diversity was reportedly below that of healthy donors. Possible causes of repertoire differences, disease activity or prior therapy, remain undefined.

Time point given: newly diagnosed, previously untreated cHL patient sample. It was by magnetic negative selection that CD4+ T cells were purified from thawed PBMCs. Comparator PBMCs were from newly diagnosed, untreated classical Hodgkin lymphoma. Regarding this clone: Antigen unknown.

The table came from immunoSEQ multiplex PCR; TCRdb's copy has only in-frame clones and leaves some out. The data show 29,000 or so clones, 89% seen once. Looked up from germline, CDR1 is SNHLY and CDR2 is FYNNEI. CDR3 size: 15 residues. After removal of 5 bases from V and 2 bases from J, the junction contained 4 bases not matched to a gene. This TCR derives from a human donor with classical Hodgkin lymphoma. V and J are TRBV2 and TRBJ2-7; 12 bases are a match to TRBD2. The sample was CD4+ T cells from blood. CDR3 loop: CASSPGLAGPYEQYF. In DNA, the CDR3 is TGTGCCAGCAGTCCTGGACTAGCGGGACCCTACGAGCAGTACTTC.